These 15 T cell receptor beta chains came from one sample sequenced in a study of blood T cells in healthy people across ages. A sample-barcoded 5' primer and a J-beta primer mix were used in a second PCR of roughly 7 to 12 cycles. TCRdb reanalysed the 5' RACE reads using MiXCR and keeps one entry per CDR3 protein. This table has about 1.5 million distinct CDR3 sequences, roughly 43% appearing once. Sequenced: blood. The receptors were gathered from a woman between 18 and 30 years old in good health.

Note on this clonotype: This could be a read error, since a much larger clone is one nucleotide away. The chain uses TRBV6-2 or TRBV6-3 and TRBJ2-1; D ambiguous. TRBJ2-7 matches the DNA end more closely, so the J call is doubtful. Germline-derived CDR1 and CDR2 are MNHEY and SVGEGT. CDR3 length: 18 residues. CDR3 DNA: TGTGCCAGCAGCTACCGGACCCCAGTCGTCTACTCCTACAATGAGCAGTACTTC. Residues: CASSYRTPVVYSYNEQYF.

The chain is built from TRBV7-9 and TRBJ2-4; a weak D match, TRBD2 (5 bases). This CDR3 region has 15 residues. CDR1 and CDR2 (germline): SEHNR, FQNEAQ (reference sequence). Trimming took 5 bases from V and 0 from J, leaving 11 bases between them. CDR3 nucleotides: TGTGCCAGCAGCCCCGGACTTGTAGCCAAAAACATTCAGTACTTC. Its protein is CASSPGLVAKNIQYF.

This clonotype appeared a few times. The rearrangement joins TRBV3-1 to TRBJ2-3, with 8 bases lining up with TRBD2. Per the germline V gene, CDR1 is LGHDT and CDR2 is YNNKEL (reference sequence). This CDR3 spans 15 amino acids. The V segment lost 0 bases and the J segment 7 bases; nucleotides outside the gene matches: 6. CDR3 sequence (DNA): TGTGCCAGCAGCCAAGATTTCACTAGCGGCCATACGCAGTATTTT. Its translation: CASSQDFTSGHTQYF.

This chain connects TRBV7-2 to TRBJ2-5; 7 positions agree with TRBD2. The J call could be wrong; TRBJ2-7 is a better fit for the DNA end. Germline assignment: CDR1 SGHTA and CDR2 FQGNSA. The CDR3 length is 14 residues. The CDR3: CASSRREKVYEQYF. The CDR3 coding sequence is TGTGCCAGCAGCAGGCGGGAGAAGGTATACGAGCAGTACTTC.

In its sample, this clonotype was seen a few times. The chain links TRBV4-3 to TRBJ1-6; no definite D call. This CDR3 is 13 amino acids long. The V gene lost 4 bases and the J gene lost 7 bases, with 8 bases spanning the gap. Looked up from germline, CDR1 is LGHNA and CDR2 is YSLEER. The CDR3: CASSLFINSPLHF. CDR3 nucleotide sequence: TGCGCCAGCAGCCTTTTTATCAATTCACCCCTCCACTTT.

The V gene is TRBV7-6, the J gene TRBJ2-5, with a tentative D call TRBD2 (6 bases). V lost 3 bases, J lost 7 bases, and 18 bases lay in between. The CDR3 covers 15 residues. Germline V lookup: CDR1 SGHVS, CDR2 FNYEAQ. CDR3 residues: CASSFQFSGTGTQYF. The CDR3 DNA follows: TGTGCCAGCAGCTTCCAGTTTAGCGGCACGGGGACCCAGTACTTC.

V gene TRBV29-1 combines with J gene TRBJ1-1; D is unclear. The CDR3 loop spans 13 amino acids. Germline assignment: CDR1 SQVTM and CDR2 ANQGSEA. Between the trimmed V and J ends, which lost 4 bases and 1 base, there was a span of 10 bases. The DNA for the CDR3 is TGCAGCGTTGTGGTGGATGGGAACACTGAAGCTTTCTTT. It is translated as CSVVVDGNTEAFF.

The chain employs TRBV5-1 and TRBJ2-3; 8 nucleotides line up with TRBD2. The V gene end was trimmed by 4 bases and the J gene end by 2 bases; junction bases not matched to a gene: 12. The CDR3 covers 17 residues. The germline V gene encodes CDR1 SGHRS and CDR2 YFSETQ. The DNA for the CDR3 is TGCGCCAGCAGCGAGGTGTTAGGCGGGGGGAACACAGATACGCAGTATTTT. Its translation is CASSEVLGGGNTDTQYF.

This clonotype was counted between two and nine times. The chain employs TRBV4-1 and TRBJ2-1, with TRBD2 identical over 8 bases. Germline CDR1 is MGHRA and CDR2 is YSYEKL. The CDR3 length is 16 residues. J was trimmed by 0 bases and V by 0 bases; bases with no gene match: 1. The CDR3 sequence: CASSQDGLASYNEQFF. The CDR3 DNA follows: TGCGCCAGCAGCCAAGATGGACTAGCCTCCTACAATGAGCAGTTCTTC.

This clonotype appeared a few times. This rearrangement joins TRBV7-8 to TRBJ2-3; D unclear. The CDR3 is made up of 15 amino acids. V lost 5 bases to trimming and J lost 2 bases, with 14 bases between them. Germline CDR1 reads SGHVS; CDR2 reads FQNEAQ. CDR3 sequence: CASSLLPADTDTQYF. The CDR3 bases are TGTGCCAGCAGCCTACTCCCGGCAGACACAGATACGCAGTATTTT.

This clonotype was recorded once. The gene calls are TRBV20-1 and TRBJ2-7, with D possibly being TRBD2 (5 bases). Germline CDR1 reads DFQATT; CDR2 reads SNEGSKA (reference sequence). This CDR3 is built from 12 residues. V gave up 3 bases and J gave up 4 bases, with 10 bases separating them. The CDR3, as DNA: TGCAGTGCTAGGGCCCGGAGGTACGAGCAGTACTTC. As protein: CSARARRYEQYF.

The CDR3, as DNA: TGTGCCATCCCGGCGGAGGGAAACTATGGCTACACCTTC. Amino acids: CAIPAEGNYGYTF. The chain recombines TRBV10-3 with TRBJ1-2; D unresolved. Germline-derived CDR1 and CDR2 are ENHRY and SYGVKD. CDR3 length equals 13 residues. V lost 8 bases, J lost 2 bases, and 12 bases lay in between.

The DNA for the CDR3 is TGTGCCAGCAGTCCCCGCTTTGGGGACTACACCTTC. It specifies CASSPRFGDYTF. V and J are TRBV6-1 and TRBJ1-2; D uncertain. V was shortened by 5 bases and J by 10 bases, with 14 bases between the two germline ends. This CDR3 spans 12 amino acids. From germline, CDR1 is MNHNS and CDR2 SASEGT.

The chain uses TRBV10-3 and TRBJ2-3; weak D call: TRBD1 (5 bases). The CDR3 has 15 residues. Trimming pared 4 bases from V and 1 base from J, leaving 12 bases between. Germline-derived CDR1 and CDR2 are ENHRY and SYGVKD. Here the CDR3 reads CAISGGQSGTDTQYF. The CDR3 DNA reads TGTGCCATCAGTGGGGGCCAGTCGGGCACAGATACGCAGTATTTT.

The chain links TRBV4-1 to TRBJ2-7; D is possibly TRBD2 (5 bases). V shed 1 base and J shed 6 bases, with 7 bases lying between them. CDR1 is MGHRA, CDR2 YSYEKL, per germline. The CDR3 sequence is 12 residues long. CDR3 loop: CASSQGRGEQYF. DNA for the CDR3: TGCGCCAGCAGCCAAGGTCGGGGCGAGCAGTACTTC.